This T cell receptor (beta chain) stems from a study of shared clonotypes between healthy human individuals. Whole-study findings and limits: Relative to memory subsets, naive subsets generally showed larger estimated richness.

The repertoire was sequenced with immunoSEQ multiplex PCR; TCRdb's copy has only in-frame clones and lacks some. The profile shows around 510,000 clones, about 96% of them singletons. CDR3 length: 14 residues. Trimming stripped 3 bases from V and 0 bases from J, with 7 bases between. This clone occurred once. Its antigen is not known. The source of this sequence is a woman in her 30s in good health. The rearrangement uses TRBV5-3 and TRBJ1-3; perhaps TRBD1 as D (6 bases). TRBV5-3 is placed among ORFs of uncertain function. Sequencing was performed on naive CD4+ T cells sorted from blood. Subset noted: CD45RA+ positively selected. The CDR3 reads CARSYRVSGNTIYF. CDR3 coding DNA: TGTGCCAGAAGCTACAGGGTCTCTGGAAACACCATATATTTT.